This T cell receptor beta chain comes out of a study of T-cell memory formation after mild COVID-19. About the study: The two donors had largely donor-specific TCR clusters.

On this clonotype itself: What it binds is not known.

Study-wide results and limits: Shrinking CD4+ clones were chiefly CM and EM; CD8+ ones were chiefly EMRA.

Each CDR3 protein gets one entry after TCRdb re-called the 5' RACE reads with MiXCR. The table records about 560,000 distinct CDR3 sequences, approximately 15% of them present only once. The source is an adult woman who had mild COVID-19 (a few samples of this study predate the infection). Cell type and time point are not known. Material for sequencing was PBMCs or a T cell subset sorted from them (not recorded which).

The CDR3 DNA reads as TGTGCCAGCAGTGTGGGCCCAGCTAACTATGGCTACACCTTC. Translating it yields CASSVGPANYGYTF. The chain combines TRBV2 with TRBJ1-2; D is ambiguous. The germline V gene has CDR1 SNHLY and CDR2 FYNNEI. The CDR3 sequence is 14 residues long. The V end was cut by 4 bases, the J end by 0 bases, with 9 bases between.